This T cell receptor (beta chain) was identified during a study of CD4 and CD8 cells across lung adenocarcinoma regions. Donors had localized lung adenocarcinoma, a non-small cell lung cancer. TCRdb recomputed calls from the PCR reads with MiXCR, one row per CDR3 protein. The sample lists approximately 12,000 distinct CDR3 sequences; around 48% were seen once. In this sample, this clonotype is medium-sized. This TCR derives from a female donor with lung adenocarcinoma. The CD4 and CD8 labels of this study may be unreliable. Sequenced input: CD8+ T cells from the margin of a lung tumor.

The CDR3 bases are TGTGCCAGCAGGGCCGGGACTAGCGGGGGTAATGAGCAGTTCTTC. Amino acid sequence: CASRAGTSGGNEQFF. The chain is built from TRBV6-5 and TRBJ2-1, with 14 bases aligning to TRBD2. This CDR3 spans 15 amino acids. Germline V gene data show CDR1 as MNHEY and CDR2 as SVGAGI. V was pared by 6 bases and J by 7 bases, with 5 bases of the junction left unmatched.